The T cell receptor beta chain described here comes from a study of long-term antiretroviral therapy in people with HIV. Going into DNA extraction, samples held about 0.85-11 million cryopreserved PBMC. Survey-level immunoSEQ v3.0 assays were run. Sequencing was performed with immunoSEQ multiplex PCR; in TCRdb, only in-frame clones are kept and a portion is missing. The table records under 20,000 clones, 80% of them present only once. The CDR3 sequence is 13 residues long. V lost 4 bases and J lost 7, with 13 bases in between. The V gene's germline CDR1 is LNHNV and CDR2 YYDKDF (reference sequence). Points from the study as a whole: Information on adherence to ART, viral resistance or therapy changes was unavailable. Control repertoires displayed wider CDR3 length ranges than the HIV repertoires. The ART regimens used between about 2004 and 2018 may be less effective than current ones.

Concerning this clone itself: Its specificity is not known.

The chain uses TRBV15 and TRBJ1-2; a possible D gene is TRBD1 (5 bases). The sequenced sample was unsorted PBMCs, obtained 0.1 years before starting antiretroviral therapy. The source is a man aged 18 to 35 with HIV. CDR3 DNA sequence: TGTGCCACCAGCATCGACGGGACTGTTGGCTACACCTTC. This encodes CATSIDGTVGYTF.